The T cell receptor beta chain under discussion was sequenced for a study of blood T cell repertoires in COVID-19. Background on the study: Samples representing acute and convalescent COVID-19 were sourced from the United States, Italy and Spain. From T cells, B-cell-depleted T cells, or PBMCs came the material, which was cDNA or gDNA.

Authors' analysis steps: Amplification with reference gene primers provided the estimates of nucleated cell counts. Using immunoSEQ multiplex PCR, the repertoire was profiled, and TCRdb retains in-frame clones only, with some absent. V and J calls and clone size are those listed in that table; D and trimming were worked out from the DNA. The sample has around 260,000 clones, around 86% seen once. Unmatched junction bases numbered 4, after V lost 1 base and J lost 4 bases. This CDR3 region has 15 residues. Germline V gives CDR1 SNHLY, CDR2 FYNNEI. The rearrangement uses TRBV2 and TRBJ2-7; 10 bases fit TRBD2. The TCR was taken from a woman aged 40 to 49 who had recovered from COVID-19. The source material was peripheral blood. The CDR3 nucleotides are TGTGCCAGCAGTGAAGGAGCGGGGGGGGAGTACGAGCAGTACTTC. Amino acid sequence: CASSEGAGGEYEQYF.